This note documents a single TCR beta chain sequence. Antigen specificity is unknown. TCRdb keeps only in-frame clones here, not all; method: immunoSEQ multiplex PCR. Here the sample spans about 180,000 clones, around 88% being singletons. These data come from a study of T cell responses to AZD1222 COVID-19 vaccine. About the study: Second doses were pooled across both intervals (about 4 or about 12 weeks). Findings of the study overall: Most donors were white British and more were female, and clonal diversity was possibly underestimated. No repertoire was sampled before or during the peak T cell response, only after it. Seropositive AZD1222 recipients at baseline numbered only six or seven.

The CDR3 is 12 residues long. V was trimmed by 5 bases and J by 8 bases, leaving 10 bases between them. The chain has TRBV12-3 or TRBV12-4 and TRBJ2-1; D not certain. This sequence originates from an adult in good health. The sequencing here drew on peripheral blood, taken on day 0 of AZD1222 vaccination. This CDR3 is CASSPLGYEQFF. CDR3 in DNA: TGTGCCAGCAGTCCGCTCGGTTATGAGCAGTTCTTC.